The rows below give T cell receptor beta chains drawn from one sample of a study of early T cells in non-severe SARS-CoV-2 infection. MiXCR, run by TCRdb on the 5' RACE reads, gives a single entry per CDR3 protein. The sample shows around 98,000 distinct CDR3 sequences, 8% to 13% of them seen only once. Input material: whole blood. The receptors were gathered from an adult who was a healthcare worker with PCR-confirmed SARS-CoV-2 infection or an uninfected control (not recorded which). CDR3s include the opening cysteine and the closing phenylalanine or tryptophan.

V gene	J gene	CDR3 protein
TRBV12-3/TRBV12-4	TRBJ2-4	CASRKTGNIQYF
TRBV7-7	TRBJ2-5	CASSLTSQGFETQYF
TRBV5-1	TRBJ2-1	CASYHRGPYNEQFF
TRBV5-1	TRBJ2-4	CASRQDTKNIQYF
TRBV5-4	TRBJ1-1	CASSLDRGPTEAFF
TRBV29-1	TRBJ2-5	CSVESRSIPGETQYF
TRBV20-1	TRBJ1-6	CSARMGPGQGAHNSPLHF
TRBV5-1	TRBJ1-1	CASSLGSGNTEAFF
TRBV25-1	TRBJ2-7	CASSEWQGDEQYF
TRBV29-1	TRBJ1-2	CSHFRTPGGGYTF
TRBV7-3	TRBJ2-3	CASSTGQGRTDTQYF